Listed below are T cell receptor beta chains from one sample, sequenced in a study of graft-versus-host responses after intestinal transplantation. Repertoires were generated with immunoSEQ multiplex PCR, while TCRdb's copy carries only in-frame clones and drops some. The sample carries roughly 99,000 clones, around 88% recorded once. The specimen was PBMCs, collected 255 days after intestinal transplant. These receptors all come from a human patient who received an intestinal transplant, so some T cells may come from the graft donor. Both conserved end residues are part of each CDR3. A D gene is named only where the DNA matches it firmly. A clone size is listed for some rows: how often the clone was seen (once, few, many), or a class if it is expanded.

CDR3nt	CDR3aa	j_gene	v_gene	abundance	d_gene
TGTGCCAGCAGCCAAGATTTTTCAGCGGGGGGGCTCAATGAGCAGTTCTTC	CASSQDFSAGGLNEQFF	TRBJ2-1	TRBV4-2	NA	TRBD2
TGTGCCAGCAGTCCCCGGCTAGCGGGAGGATACAATGAGCAGTTCTTC	CASSPRLAGGYNEQFF	TRBJ2-1	TRBV27	NA	TRBD2
TGTGCCAGCAGTGGAACTACTAGCGGGGGAGTGGAGACCCAGTACTTC	CASSGTTSGGVETQYF	TRBJ2-5	TRBV27	NA	TRBD2
TGCGCCAGCAGCTTGGGAGGAGGACAGCAGTACTTC	CASSLGGGQQYF	TRBJ2-7	TRBV5-1	NA	NA
TGTGCCAGCAGCTTACCGTCTTCAGGGCATGGCTACACCTTC	CASSLPSSGHGYTF	TRBJ1-2	TRBV11-2	once	NA
TGTGCCAGCAGCTTAACGGGCAGGCACTCACCCCTCCACTTT	CASSLTGRHSPLHF	TRBJ1-6	TRBV7-8	NA	NA
TGTGCCTGGGGTATCGGGACAGCGGACACTGAAGCTTTCTTT	CAWGIGTADTEAFF	TRBJ1-1	TRBV30	NA	TRBD1
TGCGCCAGCAGCTCCGACTTAAACGAGCAGTACTTC	CASSSDLNEQYF	TRBJ2-7	TRBV5-1	NA	NA
TGTGCCAGCAGTGTTGACAGACCAAATAGCAATCAGCCCCAGCATTTT	CASSVDRPNSNQPQHF	TRBJ1-5	TRBV6-1	NA	NA
TGTGCCAGCAGCCCTGCCCGGGGGTCCGGAGAGACCCAGTACTTC	CASSPARGSGETQYF	TRBJ2-5	TRBV4-2	NA	NA
TGCGCCAGCAGCCGAATCCCAGACAGGGGGCATGAAAAACTGTTTTTT	CASSRIPDRGHEKLFF	TRBJ1-4	TRBV4-1	NA	TRBD1
TGTGCCAGCAGTTACCTGGACAGAAAAGAGACCCAGTACTTC	CASSYLDRKETQYF	TRBJ2-5	TRBV6-5	NA	NA
TGTGCCAGCAGCGTTAGAGAGACCCAGTACTTC	CASSVRETQYF	TRBJ2-5	TRBV5-4	NA	NA
TGTGCAAGTCGCTTAACATACCGGGTGGTCAGGGGGTGGGATTCGGAGACCCAGTACTTC	CASRLTYRVVRGWDSETQYF	TRBJ2-5	TRBV12-2	NA	NA
TGTGCCAGCAGCTCCGAGGGGTACACCGGGGAGCTGTTTTTT	CASSSEGYTGELFF	TRBJ2-2	TRBV7-3	NA	NA
TGTGCCAGCTCTTACCGGGACGGTCAGCCCCAGCATTTT	CASSYRDGQPQHF	TRBJ1-5	TRBV18	NA	NA
TGTGCCAGCAGCCAGGGACCGTTCGGCTACGAGCAGTACTTC	CASSQGPFGYEQYF	TRBJ2-7	TRBV5-6	NA	NA
TGTGCCTGGAGTGTTCGGGGCAGGGAGCTGTTTTTT	CAWSVRGRELFF	TRBJ2-2	TRBV30	NA	NA
TGTGCCAGCAGCTTGGATGGGACAGCGGGGGAGACCCAGTACTTC	CASSLDGTAGETQYF	TRBJ2-5	TRBV5-5	NA	NA
TGTGCCAGCAGCCAAGGCGGTAGCCACTCTGGGGCCAACGTCCTGACTTTC	CASSQGGSHSGANVLTF	TRBJ2-6	TRBV4-2	NA	NA
TGTGCCAGCAGCCGGAACCCGGGGGCGGACTATGGCTACACCTTC	CASSRNPGADYGYTF	TRBJ1-2	TRBV7-2	NA	NA
TGTGCCAGCAGTGTCGGGACGAGGACCTACAATGAGCAGTTCTTC	CASSVGTRTYNEQFF	TRBJ2-1	TRBV6-1	once	NA
TGCGCCAGCAGCCTCACTAGCGGGGGGGCCGAGGAGCAGTTCTTC	CASSLTSGGAEEQFF	TRBJ2-1	TRBV5-1	once	TRBD2
TGTGCCAGTAGTATAGAGGCAGGACCCTCCTACAATGAGCAGTTCTTC	CASSIEAGPSYNEQFF	TRBJ2-1	TRBV19	NA	NA
TGTGCCAGCAGTGAAGGGGATGGCCTCAATGAGCAGTTCTTC	CASSEGDGLNEQFF	TRBJ2-1	TRBV6-1	once	NA
TGTGCCAGTAGTCCGACCCACAATGAGCAGTTCTTC	CASSPTHNEQFF	TRBJ2-1	TRBV6-1	NA	NA
TGTGCCAGCAGCTCCCCGGACGGGGAAAAACTGTTTTTT	CASSSPDGEKLFF	TRBJ1-4	TRBV5-8	NA	NA
TGTGCCAGTAGTTCCCGGGACAGTAATAATTCACCCCTCCACTTT	CASSSRDSNNSPLHF	TRBJ1-6	TRBV19	NA	TRBD1
TGTGCCAGCAGTTACGACCCGCCAGGCCGAAACTATGGCTACACCTTC	CASSYDPPGRNYGYTF	TRBJ1-2	TRBV6-5	NA	NA
TGTGCCAGCAGCCAAGATTGGGGAAGGGGTGGCCAGCCCCAGCATTTT	CASSQDWGRGGQPQHF	TRBJ1-5	TRBV4-2	NA	NA
TGTGCCAGCGGGGGACAGCGGGATCTCAATGAGCAGTTCTTC	CASGGQRDLNEQFF	TRBJ2-1	TRBV6-1	few	NA
TGTGCCAGCAGCTTACAGACGAACTATGGCTACACCTTC	CASSLQTNYGYTF	TRBJ1-2	TRBV5-5	NA	NA
TGTGCCAGCAGTGAATGGGGACAGGGGGGCTCCTACAATGAGCAGTTCTTC	CASSEWGQGGSYNEQFF	TRBJ2-1	TRBV6-1	NA	TRBD1
TGTGCCATCAGTTTTAGCGGCACTGAAGCTTTCTTT	CAISFSGTEAFF	TRBJ1-1	TRBV10-3	few	NA
TGCGCCAGCAGCTCGATACCGGGAGCCAGCCGGTACGAGCAGTACTTC	CASSSIPGASRYEQYF	TRBJ2-7	TRBV5-1	NA	NA
TGTGCCAGCAGTGTCGGATGGGCCCAAGAGACCCAGTACTTC	CASSVGWAQETQYF	TRBJ2-5	TRBV6-1	NA	NA
TGTGCCAGCAGCGTAGTTTCCGGGGATCGGACCCAGTACTTC	CASSVVSGDRTQYF	TRBJ2-5	TRBV9	NA	NA
TGCAGCGTTGAGACGAGGTTGGCACTAGATACGCAGTATTTT	CSVETRLALDTQYF	TRBJ2-3	TRBV29-1	NA	NA
TGTGCCAGCAGCTTAAAGGTGCGGGGCGAGCAGTACTTC	CASSLKVRGEQYF	TRBJ2-7	TRBV7-3	NA	NA
TGTGCCAGCACCCGGTCAGGTCGCAATCAGCCCCAGCATTTT	CASTRSGRNQPQHF	TRBJ1-5	TRBV27	NA	NA
TGTGCCAGCAGCCTCGGTCCCTCAAGCGGCCTGTTTTTT	CASSLGPSSGLFF	TRBJ1-4	TRBV9	NA	NA
TGTGCCAGCAGCTTCACAGGGGAGAGCTCTGGAAACACCATATATTTT	CASSFTGESSGNTIYF	TRBJ1-3	TRBV11-2	NA	TRBD1
TGTGCCAGCAGTTACTCATTAGGGACCAATGAGCAGTTCTTC	CASSYSLGTNEQFF	TRBJ2-1	TRBV6-5	NA	NA
TGTGCCAGCAGCCCCCCACAAGGACTAGCGATCGACGAGCAGTACTTC	CASSPPQGLAIDEQYF	TRBJ2-7	TRBV28	NA	TRBD2
TGTGCCAGCAGCTTAACCGGGACAGGGAACACTGAAGCTTTCTTT	CASSLTGTGNTEAFF	TRBJ1-1	TRBV9	NA	TRBD1
TGTGCCAGCACCCAGTCCGGGACCCAGTACTTC	CASTQSGTQYF	TRBJ2-5	TRBV28	NA	NA
TGTGCCAGCAGCCCCGATCGCAGAGTCGAGCAGTACTTC	CASSPDRRVEQYF	TRBJ2-7	TRBV11-2	NA	NA
TGTGCCAGCAGCTCCTCGGATAGTCCCGGCGGAGGCTACACCTTC	CASSSSDSPGGGYTF	TRBJ1-2	TRBV7-9	few	NA
TGTGCCAGCAGCCAAGATCAGGGGGCATGGGACACTGAAGCTTTCTTT	CASSQDQGAWDTEAFF	TRBJ1-1	TRBV4-2	few	TRBD1
TGTGCCAGCAGCGTAGCTCCAAGCGTCGGTGACAATGAGCAGTTCTTC	CASSVAPSVGDNEQFF	TRBJ2-1	TRBV9	once	NA
TGTGCCAGCAGTTCTAGTCCTGAGCCTTTTGAAAAACTGTTTTTT	CASSSSPEPFEKLFF	TRBJ1-4	TRBV27	NA	NA
TGTGCCAGCTCACCACGTACGTACAATGAGCAGTTCTTC	CASSPRTYNEQFF	TRBJ2-1	TRBV18	NA	NA
TGTGCCAGCAGTGTCGGGTTCAATGAGCAGTTCTTC	CASSVGFNEQFF	TRBJ2-1	TRBV6-1	NA	NA
TGTGCCAGCAGTGACCTCGGCACGCAAGAGACCCAGTACTTC	CASSDLGTQETQYF	TRBJ2-5	TRBV6-1	NA	NA
TGTGCCAGCAGCTTAACCGGGGACTACGAGCAGTACTTC	CASSLTGDYEQYF	TRBJ2-7	TRBV11-2	once	NA